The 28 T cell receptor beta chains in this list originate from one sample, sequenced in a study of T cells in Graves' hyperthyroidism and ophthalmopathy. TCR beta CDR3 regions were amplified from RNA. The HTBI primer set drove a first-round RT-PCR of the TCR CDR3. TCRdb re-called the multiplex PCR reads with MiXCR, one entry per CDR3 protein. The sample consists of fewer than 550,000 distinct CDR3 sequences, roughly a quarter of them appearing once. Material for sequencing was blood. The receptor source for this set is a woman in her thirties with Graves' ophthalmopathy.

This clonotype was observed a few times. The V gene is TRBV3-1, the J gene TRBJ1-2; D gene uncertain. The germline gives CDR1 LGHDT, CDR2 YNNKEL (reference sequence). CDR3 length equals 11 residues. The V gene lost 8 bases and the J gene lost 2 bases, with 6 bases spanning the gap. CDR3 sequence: CASWWNYGYTF. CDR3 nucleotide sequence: TGTGCCAGCTGGTGGAACTATGGCTACACCTTC.

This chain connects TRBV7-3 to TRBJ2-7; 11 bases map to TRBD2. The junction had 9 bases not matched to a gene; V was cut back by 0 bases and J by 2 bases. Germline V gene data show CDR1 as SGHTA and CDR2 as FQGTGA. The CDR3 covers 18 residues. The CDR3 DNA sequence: TGTGCCAGCAGCTTAACGTCCCTACTAGCGGGAGAAACCTACGAGCAGTACTTC. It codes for CASSLTSLLAGETYEQYF.

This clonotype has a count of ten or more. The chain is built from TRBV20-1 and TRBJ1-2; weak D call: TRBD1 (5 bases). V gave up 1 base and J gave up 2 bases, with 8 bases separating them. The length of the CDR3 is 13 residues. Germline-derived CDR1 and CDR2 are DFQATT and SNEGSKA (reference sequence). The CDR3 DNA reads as TGCAGTGCTAGAGTGGGGGGAAACTATGGCTACACCTTC. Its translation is CSARVGGNYGYTF.

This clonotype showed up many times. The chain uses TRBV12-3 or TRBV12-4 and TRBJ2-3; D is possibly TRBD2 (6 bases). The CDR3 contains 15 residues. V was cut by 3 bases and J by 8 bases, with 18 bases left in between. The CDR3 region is CASSFGGQGAGTQYF. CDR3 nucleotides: TGTGCCAGCAGTTTCGGCGGGCAGGGAGCGGGTACGCAGTATTTT.

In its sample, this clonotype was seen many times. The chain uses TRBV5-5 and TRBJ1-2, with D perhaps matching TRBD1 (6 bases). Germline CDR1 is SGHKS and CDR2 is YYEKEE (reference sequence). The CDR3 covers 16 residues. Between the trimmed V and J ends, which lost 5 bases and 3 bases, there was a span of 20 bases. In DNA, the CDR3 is TGTGCCAGCAGTCCGCCCAGGGACAACTTGGACTATGGCTACACCTTC. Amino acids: CASSPPRDNLDYGYTF.

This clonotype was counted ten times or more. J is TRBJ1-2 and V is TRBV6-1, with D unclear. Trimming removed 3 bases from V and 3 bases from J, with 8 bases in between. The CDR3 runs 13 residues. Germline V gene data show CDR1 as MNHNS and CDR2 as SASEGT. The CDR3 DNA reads TGTGCCAGCAGTGAGGCAGATTACTATGGCTACACCTTC. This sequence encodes CASSEADYYGYTF.

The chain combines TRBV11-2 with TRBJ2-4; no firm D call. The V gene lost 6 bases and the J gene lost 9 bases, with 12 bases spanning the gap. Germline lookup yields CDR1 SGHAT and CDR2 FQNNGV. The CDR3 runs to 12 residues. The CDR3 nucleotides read TGTGCCAGCAGTGAAAAATTCGCCATTCAGTACTTC. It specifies CASSEKFAIQYF.

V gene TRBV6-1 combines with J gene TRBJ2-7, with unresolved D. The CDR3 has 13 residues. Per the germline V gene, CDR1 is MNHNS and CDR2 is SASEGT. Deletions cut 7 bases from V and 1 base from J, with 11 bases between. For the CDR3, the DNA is TGTGCCAGCACCCCCGCTGCGTCCTACGAGCAGTACTTC. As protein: CASTPAASYEQYF.

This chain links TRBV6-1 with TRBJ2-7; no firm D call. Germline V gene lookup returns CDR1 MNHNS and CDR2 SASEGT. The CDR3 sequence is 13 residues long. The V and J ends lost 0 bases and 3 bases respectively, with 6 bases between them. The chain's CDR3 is CASSEATVYEQYF. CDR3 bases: TGTGCCAGCAGTGAAGCTACAGTCTACGAGCAGTACTTC.

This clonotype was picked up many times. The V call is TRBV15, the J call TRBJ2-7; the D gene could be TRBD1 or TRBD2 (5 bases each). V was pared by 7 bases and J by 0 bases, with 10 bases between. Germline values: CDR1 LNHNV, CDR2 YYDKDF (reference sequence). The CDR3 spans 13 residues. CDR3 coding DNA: TGTGCCACCAACCGGGGCGGCTCCTACGAGCAGTACTTC. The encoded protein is CATNRGGSYEQYF.

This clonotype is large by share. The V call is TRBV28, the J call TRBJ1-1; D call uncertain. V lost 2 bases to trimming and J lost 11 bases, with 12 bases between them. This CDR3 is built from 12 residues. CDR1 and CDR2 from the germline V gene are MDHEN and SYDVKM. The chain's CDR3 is CASSLDWGKAFF. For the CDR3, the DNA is TGTGCCAGCAGTTTAGACTGGGGAAAGGCTTTCTTT. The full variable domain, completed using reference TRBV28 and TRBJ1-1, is DVKVTQSSRYLVKRTGEKVFLECVQDMDHENMFWYRQDPGLGLRLIYFSYDVKMKEKGDIPEGYSVSREKKERFSLILESASTNQTSMYLCASSLDWGKAFFGQGTRLTVV.

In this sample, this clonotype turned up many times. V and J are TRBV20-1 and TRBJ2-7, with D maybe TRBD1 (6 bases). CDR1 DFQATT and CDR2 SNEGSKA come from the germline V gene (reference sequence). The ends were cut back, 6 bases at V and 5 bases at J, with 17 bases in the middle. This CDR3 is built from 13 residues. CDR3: CSAPTGTSDEQYF. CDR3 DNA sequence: TGCAGTGCCCCGACCGGGACATCCGACGAGCAGTACTTC.

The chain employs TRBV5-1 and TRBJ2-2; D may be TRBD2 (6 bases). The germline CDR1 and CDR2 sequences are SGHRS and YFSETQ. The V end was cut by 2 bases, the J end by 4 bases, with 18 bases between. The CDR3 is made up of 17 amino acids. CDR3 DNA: TGCGCCAGCAGCTTCGGAGGATTAGGAGCGGGCACCGGGGAGCTGTTTTTT. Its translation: CASSFGGLGAGTGELFF. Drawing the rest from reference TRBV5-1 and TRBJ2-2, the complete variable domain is KAGVTQTPRYLIKTRGQQVTLSCSPISGHRSVSWYQQTPGQGLQFLFEYFSETQRNKGNFPGRFSGRQFSNSRSEMNVSTLELGDSALYLCASSFGGLGAGTGELFFGEGSRLTVL.

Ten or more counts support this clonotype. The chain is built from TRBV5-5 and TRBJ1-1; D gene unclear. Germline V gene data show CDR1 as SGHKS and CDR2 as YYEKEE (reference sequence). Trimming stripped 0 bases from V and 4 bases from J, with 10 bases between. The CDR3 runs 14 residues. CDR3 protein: CASSLAVPGTEAFF. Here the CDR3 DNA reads TGTGCCAGCAGCTTGGCAGTCCCGGGCACTGAAGCTTTCTTT. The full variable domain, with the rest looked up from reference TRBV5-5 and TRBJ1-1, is DAGVTQSPTHLIKTRGQQVTLRCSPISGHKSVSWYQQVLGQGPQFIFQYYEKEERGRGNFPDRFSARQFPNYSSELNVNALLLGDSALYLCASSLAVPGTEAFFGQGTRLTVV.

The CDR3 DNA sequence: TGTGCCAGCAGGACGGGGGGCTCGGGCACTGAAGCTTTCTTT. It codes for CASRTGGSGTEAFF. The chain couples TRBV25-1 to TRBJ1-1; possible D gene TRBD1, 6 bases. V dropped 6 bases and J dropped 4 bases, with 15 bases sitting between them. The CDR3 length is 14 residues. Per germline, CDR1 MGHDK and CDR2 SYGVNS.

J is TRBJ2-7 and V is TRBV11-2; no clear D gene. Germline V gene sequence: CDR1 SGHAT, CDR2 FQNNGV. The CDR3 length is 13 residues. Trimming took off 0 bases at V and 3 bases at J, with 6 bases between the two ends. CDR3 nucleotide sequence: TGTGCCAGCAGCTTAGATCAACGCTACGAGCAGTACTTC. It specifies CASSLDQRYEQYF.

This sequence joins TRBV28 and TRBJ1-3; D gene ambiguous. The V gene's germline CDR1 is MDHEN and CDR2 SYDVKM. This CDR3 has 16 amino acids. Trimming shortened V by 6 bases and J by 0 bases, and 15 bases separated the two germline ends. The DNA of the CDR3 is TGTGCCAGCAGCGGGTTATCTCTACTCTCTGGAAACACCATATATTTT. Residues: CASSGLSLLSGNTIYF. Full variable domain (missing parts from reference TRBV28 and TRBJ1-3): DVKVTQSSRYLVKRTGEKVFLECVQDMDHENMFWYRQDPGLGLRLIYFSYDVKMKEKGDIPEGYSVSREKKERFSLILESASTNQTSMYLCASSGLSLLSGNTIYFGEGSWLTVV.

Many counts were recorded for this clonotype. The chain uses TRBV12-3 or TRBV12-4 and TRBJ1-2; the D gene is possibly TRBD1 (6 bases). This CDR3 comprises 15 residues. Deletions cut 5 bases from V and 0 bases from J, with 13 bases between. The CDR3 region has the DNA TGTGCCAGCAGTCCTACCGGGACAACTAACTATGGCTACACCTTC. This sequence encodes CASSPTGTTNYGYTF.

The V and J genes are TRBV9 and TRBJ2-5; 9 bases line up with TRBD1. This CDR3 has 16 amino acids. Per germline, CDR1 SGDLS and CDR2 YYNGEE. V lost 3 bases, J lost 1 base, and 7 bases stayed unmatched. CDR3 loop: CASSGPGQGPQETQYF. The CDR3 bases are TGTGCCAGCAGCGGACCGGGACAGGGCCCCCAAGAGACCCAGTACTTC. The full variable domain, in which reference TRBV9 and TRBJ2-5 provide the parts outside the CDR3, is DSGVTQTPKHLITATGQRVTLRCSPRSGDLSVYWYQQSLDQGLQFLIQYYNGEERAKGNILERFSAQQFPDLHSELNLSSLELGDSALYFCASSGPGQGPQETQYFGPGTRLLVL.

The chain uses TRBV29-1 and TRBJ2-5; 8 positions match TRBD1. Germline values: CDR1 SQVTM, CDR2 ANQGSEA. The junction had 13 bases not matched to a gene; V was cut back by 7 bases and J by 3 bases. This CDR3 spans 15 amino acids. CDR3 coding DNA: TGCAGCGCCCTGAGCAGCAGGGGGCGCGAAGAGACCCAGTACTTC. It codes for CSALSSRGREETQYF.

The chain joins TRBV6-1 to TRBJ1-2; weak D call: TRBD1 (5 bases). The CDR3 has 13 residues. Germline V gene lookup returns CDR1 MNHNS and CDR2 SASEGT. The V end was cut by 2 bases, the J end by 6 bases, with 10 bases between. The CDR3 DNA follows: TGTGCCAGCAGTGAAATTAGGACACATGGCTACACCTTC. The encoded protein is CASSEIRTHGYTF.

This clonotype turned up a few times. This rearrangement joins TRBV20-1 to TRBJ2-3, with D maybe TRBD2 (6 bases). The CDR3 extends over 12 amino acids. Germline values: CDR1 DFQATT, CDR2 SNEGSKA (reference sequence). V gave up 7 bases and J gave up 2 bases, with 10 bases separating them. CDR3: CSEIADTDTQYF. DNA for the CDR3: TGCAGTGAGATAGCGGACACAGATACGCAGTATTTT.

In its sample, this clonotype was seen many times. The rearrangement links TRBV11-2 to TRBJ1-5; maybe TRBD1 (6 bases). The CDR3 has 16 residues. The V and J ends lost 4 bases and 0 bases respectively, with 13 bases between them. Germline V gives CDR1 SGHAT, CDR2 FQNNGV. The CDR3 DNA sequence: TGTGCCAGCAGCTCTACAGGGCCCAATAGCAATCAGCCCCAGCATTTT. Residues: CASSSTGPNSNQPQHF.

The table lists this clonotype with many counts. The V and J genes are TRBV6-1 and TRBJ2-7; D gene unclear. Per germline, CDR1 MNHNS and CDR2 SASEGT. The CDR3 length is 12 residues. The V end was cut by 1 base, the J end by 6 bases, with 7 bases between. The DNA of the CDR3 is TGTGCCAGCAGTGAAGTCGTGCTCGAGCAGTACTTC. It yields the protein CASSEVVLEQYF.

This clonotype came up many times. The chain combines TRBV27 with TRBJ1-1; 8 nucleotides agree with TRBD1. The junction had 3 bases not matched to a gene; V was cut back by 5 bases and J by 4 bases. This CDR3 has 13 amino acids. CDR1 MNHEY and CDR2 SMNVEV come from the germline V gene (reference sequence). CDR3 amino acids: CASSRQGPTEAFF. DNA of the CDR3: TGTGCCAGCAGTAGACAGGGGCCCACTGAAGCTTTCTTT.

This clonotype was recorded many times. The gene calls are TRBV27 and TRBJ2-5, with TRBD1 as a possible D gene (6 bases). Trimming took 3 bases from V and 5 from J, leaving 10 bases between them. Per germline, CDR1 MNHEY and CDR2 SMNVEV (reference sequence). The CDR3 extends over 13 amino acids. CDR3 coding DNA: TGTGCCAGCAGTTTCAGGGGACGGGAGACCCAGTACTTC. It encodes CASSFRGRETQYF.

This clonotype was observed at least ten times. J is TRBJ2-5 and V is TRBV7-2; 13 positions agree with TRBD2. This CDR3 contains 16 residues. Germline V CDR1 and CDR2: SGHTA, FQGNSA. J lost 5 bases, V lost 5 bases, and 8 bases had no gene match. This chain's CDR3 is CASSGTSGAGGETQYF. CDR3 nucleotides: TGTGCCAGCAGCGGGACTAGCGGGGCCGGTGGCGAGACCCAGTACTTC. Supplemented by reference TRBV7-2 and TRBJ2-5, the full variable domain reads GAGVSQSPSNKVTEKGKDVELRCDPISGHTALYWYRQSLGQGLEFLIYFQGNSAPDKSGLPSDRFSAERTGGSVSTLTIQRTQQEDSAVYLCASSGTSGAGGETQYFGPGTRLLVL.

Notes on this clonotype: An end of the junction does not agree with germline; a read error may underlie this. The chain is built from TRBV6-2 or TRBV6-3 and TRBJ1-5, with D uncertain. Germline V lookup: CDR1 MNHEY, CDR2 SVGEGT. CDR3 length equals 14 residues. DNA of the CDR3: TGTGCCAGCACCAGGCCCTATAGCAATCAGCTCCAGCATTTT. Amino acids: CASTRPYSNQLQHF.